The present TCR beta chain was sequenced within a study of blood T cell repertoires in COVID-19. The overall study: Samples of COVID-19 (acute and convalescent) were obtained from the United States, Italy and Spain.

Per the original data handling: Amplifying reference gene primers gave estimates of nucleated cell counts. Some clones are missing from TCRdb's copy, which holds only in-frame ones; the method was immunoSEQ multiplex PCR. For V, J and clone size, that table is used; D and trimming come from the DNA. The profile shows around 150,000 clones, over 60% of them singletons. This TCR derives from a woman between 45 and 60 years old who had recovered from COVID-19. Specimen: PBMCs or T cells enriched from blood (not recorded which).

The CDR3 DNA reads as TGTGCCAGCAGTCCAGGACACGGGTCTAGCGGGAGCTTAGAGACCCAGTACTTC. Translated, it gives CASSPGHGSSGSLETQYF. The gene calls are TRBV7-9 and TRBJ2-5, with 10 positions matching TRBD2. The germline V gene encodes CDR1 SEHNR and CDR2 FQNEAQ (reference sequence). The CDR3 covers 18 residues. The ends lost 6 bases at V and 4 bases at J; junction bases unmatched: 17.